Sequencing of this T cell receptor (beta chain) was carried out in a study of cytotoxic CD8 clonotypes in ibrutinib-treated CLL. Measured with immunoSEQ multiplex PCR; TCRdb has only the in-frame clones, and not every one. The sample lists about 49,000 clones; around half were seen once. Germline V gene sequence: CDR1 MDHEN, CDR2 SYDVKM. This CDR3 is 14 amino acids long. V was clipped by 3 bases and J by 2 bases; unmatched bases: 4. General study findings and limits: Public clonotypes occurred uncommonly; on treatment, they contracted or remained stable.

Concerning this clone: Its antigen is currently unknown.

The source was PBMCs, collected after 12 months of ibrutinib treatment. The sequence was obtained from a human donor with chronic lymphocytic leukemia. The chain uses TRBV28 and TRBJ2-7; 7 bases align to TRBD1. The chain's CDR3 is CASSFNRGAYEQYF. CDR3 DNA sequence: TGTGCCAGCAGTTTCAACAGGGGAGCCTACGAGCAGTACTTC.